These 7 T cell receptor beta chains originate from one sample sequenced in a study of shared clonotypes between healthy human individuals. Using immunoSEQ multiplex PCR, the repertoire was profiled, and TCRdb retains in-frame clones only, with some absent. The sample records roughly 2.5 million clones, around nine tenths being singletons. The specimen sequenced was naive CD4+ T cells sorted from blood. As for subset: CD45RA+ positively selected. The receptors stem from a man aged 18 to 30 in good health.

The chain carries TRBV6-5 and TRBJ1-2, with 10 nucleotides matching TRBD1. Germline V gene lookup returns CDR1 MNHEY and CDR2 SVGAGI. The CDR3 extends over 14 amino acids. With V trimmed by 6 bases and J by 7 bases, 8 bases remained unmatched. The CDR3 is CASRKTGTGAGYTF. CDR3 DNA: TGTGCCAGCAGGAAAACCGGGACAGGGGCTGGCTACACCTTC.

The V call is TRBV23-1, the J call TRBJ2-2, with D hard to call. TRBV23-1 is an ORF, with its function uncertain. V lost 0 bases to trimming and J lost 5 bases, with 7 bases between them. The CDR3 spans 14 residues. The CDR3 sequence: CASSQSSRTGELFF. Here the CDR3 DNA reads TGCGCCAGCAGTCAATCGTCCAGAACCGGGGAGCTGTTTTTT.

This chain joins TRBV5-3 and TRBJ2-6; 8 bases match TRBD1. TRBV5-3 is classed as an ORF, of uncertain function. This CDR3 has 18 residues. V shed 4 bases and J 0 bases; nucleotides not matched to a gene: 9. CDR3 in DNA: TGTGCCAGAAGCCTCCGACAGGGGTGGTGCTCTGGGGCCAACGTCCTGACTTTC. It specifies CARSLRQGWCSGANVLTF.

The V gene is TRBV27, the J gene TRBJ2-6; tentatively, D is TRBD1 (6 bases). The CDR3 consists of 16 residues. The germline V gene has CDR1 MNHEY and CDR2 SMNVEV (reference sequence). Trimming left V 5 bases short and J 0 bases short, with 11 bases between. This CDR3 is CASSDRFISGANVLTF. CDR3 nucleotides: TGTGCCAGCAGTGACAGGTTCATCTCTGGGGCCAACGTCCTGACTTTC. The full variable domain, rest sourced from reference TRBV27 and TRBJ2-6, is EAQVTQNPRYLITVTGKKLTVTCSQNMNHEYMSWYRQDPGLGLRQIYYSMNVEVTDKGDVPEGYKVSRKEKRNFPLILESPSPNQTSLYFCASSDRFISGANVLTFGAGSRLTVL.

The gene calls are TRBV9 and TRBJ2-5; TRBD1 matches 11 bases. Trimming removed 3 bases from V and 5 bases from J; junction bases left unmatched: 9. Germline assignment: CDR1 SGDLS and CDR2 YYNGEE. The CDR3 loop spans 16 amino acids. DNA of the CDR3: TGTGCCAGCAGCGCCAGGACAGGGGGCGGTCAGGAGACCCAGTACTTC. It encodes CASSARTGGGQETQYF.

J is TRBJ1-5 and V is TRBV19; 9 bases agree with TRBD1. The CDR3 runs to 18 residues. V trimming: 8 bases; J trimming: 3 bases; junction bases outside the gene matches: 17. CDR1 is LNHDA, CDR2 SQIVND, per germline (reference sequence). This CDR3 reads CASRHGQGSLTNNQPQHF. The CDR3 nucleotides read TGTGCCAGTCGCCACGGACAGGGGTCCCTTACGAACAATCAGCCCCAGCATTTT.

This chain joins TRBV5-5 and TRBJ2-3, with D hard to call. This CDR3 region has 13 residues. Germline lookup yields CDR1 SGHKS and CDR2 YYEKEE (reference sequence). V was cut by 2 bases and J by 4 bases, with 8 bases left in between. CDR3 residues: CASSFEAPDTQYF. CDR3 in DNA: TGTGCCAGCAGCTTTGAGGCACCAGATACGCAGTATTTT.